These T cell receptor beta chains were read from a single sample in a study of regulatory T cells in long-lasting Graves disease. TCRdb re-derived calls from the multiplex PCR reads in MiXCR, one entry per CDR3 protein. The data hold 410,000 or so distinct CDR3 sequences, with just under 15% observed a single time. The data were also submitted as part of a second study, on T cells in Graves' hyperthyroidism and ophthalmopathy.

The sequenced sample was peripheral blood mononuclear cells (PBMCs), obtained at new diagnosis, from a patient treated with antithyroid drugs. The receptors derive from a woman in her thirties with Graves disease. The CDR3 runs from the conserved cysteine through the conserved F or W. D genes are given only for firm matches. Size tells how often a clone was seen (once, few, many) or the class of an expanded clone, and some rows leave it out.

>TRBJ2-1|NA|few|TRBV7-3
CASSLSTELSNEQFF
TGTGCCAGCAGCTTAAGTACAGAACTCTCTAATGAGCAGTTCTTC
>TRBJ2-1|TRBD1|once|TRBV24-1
CASSRTGTNGEQFF
TGTGCCTCCTCCAGGACAGGGACAAACGGTGAGCAGTTCTTC
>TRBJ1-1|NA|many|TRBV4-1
CASSPSGVSGEAFF
TGCGCCAGCAGCCCCAGTGGGGTGTCGGGTGAAGCTTTCTTT
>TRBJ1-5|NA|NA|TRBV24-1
CATSSHNQPQHF
TGTGCCACCAGTAGCCACAATCAGCCCCAGCATTTT
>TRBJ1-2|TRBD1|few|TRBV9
CASSPSTGGSNYGYTF
TGTGCCAGCAGCCCTTCCACAGGGGGCTCGAACTATGGCTACACCTTC
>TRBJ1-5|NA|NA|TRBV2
CASSEGRSGNQPQHF
TGTGCCAGCAGTGAAGGGAGGAGTGGCAATCAGCCCCAGCATTTT
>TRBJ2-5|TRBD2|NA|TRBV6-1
CASSTGTSGRGSWETQYF
TGTGCCAGCAGCACCGGGACTAGCGGGAGAGGAAGTTGGGAGACCCAGTACTTC
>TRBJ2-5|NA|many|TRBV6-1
CASSGGVWETQYF
TGTGCCAGCAGTGGAGGGGTGTGGGAGACCCAGTACTTC
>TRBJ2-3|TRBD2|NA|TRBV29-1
CSVPASGTPSGDTQYF
TGCAGCGTTCCGGCTAGCGGGACTCCGTCCGGGGATACGCAGTATTTT
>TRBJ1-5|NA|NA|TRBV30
CAWSVWGQHSNQPQHF
TGTGCCTGGAGTGTTTGGGGCCAGCATAGCAATCAGCCCCAGCATTTT
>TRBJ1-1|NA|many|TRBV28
CASSAKGYTEAFF
TGTGCCAGCAGTGCCAAGGGGTACACTGAAGCTTTCTTT
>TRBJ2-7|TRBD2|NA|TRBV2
CASRIRLAGAPEQYF
TGTGCCAGCAGGATTAGACTAGCGGGAGCCCCCGAGCAGTACTTC
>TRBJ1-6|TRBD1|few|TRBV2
CASLGQGNSPLHF
TGTGCCAGCTTGGGACAGGGTAATTCACCCCTCCACTTT
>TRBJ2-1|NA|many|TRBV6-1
CASRGVGRGFYNEQFF
TGTGCCAGCAGGGGGGTGGGAAGAGGGTTTTACAATGAGCAGTTCTTC
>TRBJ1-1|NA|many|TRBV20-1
CSAPLASQAPNTEAFF
TGCAGTGCTCCTCTGGCTTCACAGGCCCCCAACACTGAAGCTTTCTTT
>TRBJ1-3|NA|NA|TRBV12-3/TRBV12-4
CASSLQGPKRNTIYF
TGTGCCAGCAGTTTACAGGGCCCCAAGCGGAACACCATATATTTT
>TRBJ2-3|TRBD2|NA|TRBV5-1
CASSLGTSGTITDTQYF
TGCGCCAGCAGCTTGGGGACTAGCGGGACTATCACAGATACGCAGTATTTT